The 32 T cell receptor beta chains below were found in one sample sequenced in a study of blood T cell repertoires in COVID-19. TCRdb's table, derived via immunoSEQ multiplex PCR, lists solely in-frame clones and lacks some. The sample includes under 300,000 clones, around 84% of them seen just once. The sequenced sample consisted of PBMCs or T cells enriched from blood (not recorded which). The source is a woman aged 45-59 years who had been exposed to COVID-19.

This chain joins TRBV18 and TRBJ2-2, with 9 bases fitting TRBD1. Trimming removed 3 bases from V and 3 bases from J; junction bases left unmatched: 5. Germline V gene sequence: CDR1 KGHSH, CDR2 LQKENI. The CDR3 runs 16 residues. The CDR3 nucleotides are TGTGCCAGCTCACCGGCGGGACAGGGATACACCGGGGAGCTGTTTTTT. Protein product: CASSPAGQGYTGELFF.

The chain joins TRBV10-3 to TRBJ1-2; no clear D gene. The V end lost 2 bases, the J end lost 4 bases, and 14 bases lay between the germline ends. Germline V gene lookup returns CDR1 ENHRY and CDR2 SYGVKD. The CDR3 spans 15 residues. This chain's CDR3 is CAISEGSSSPYGYTF. The DNA for the CDR3 is TGTGCCATCAGTGAGGGTTCGAGCTCTCCCTATGGCTACACCTTC.

This clone was seen a few times. In nucleotides, the CDR3 is TGTGCCAGCAGTTTCGGACACCCTTATAGCAATCAGCCCCAGCATTTT. Amino acid sequence: CASSFGHPYSNQPQHF. V gene TRBV6-5 combines with J gene TRBJ1-5, with D perhaps matching TRBD1 (5 bases). This CDR3 contains 16 residues. The germline V gene has CDR1 MNHEY and CDR2 SVGAGI. Trimming cost V 4 bases and J 0 bases, with 13 bases left between them.

This clone was found a few times. Other DNA sequences of this sample code for an identical CDR3. This chain connects TRBV30 to TRBJ1-1, with a tentative D call TRBD1 (6 bases). This CDR3 comprises 14 residues. Trimming removed 3 bases at V and 1 base at J, with 12 bases between. Germline CDR1 reads GTSNPN; CDR2 reads SVGIG (reference sequence). CDR3 in amino acids: CAWSPGQSNTEAFF. CDR3 bases: TGTGCCTGGAGCCCAGGACAGTCGAACACTGAAGCTTTCTTT.

This clone was seen more than once but under ten times. V gene TRBV12-5 combines with J gene TRBJ1-1; 11 positions match TRBD1. Germline CDR1 LGHNT, CDR2 FRNRAP. There are 13 residues in the CDR3. After removal of 5 bases from V and 7 bases from J, the junction contained 3 bases not matched to a gene. CDR3 loop: CASGGQGALEAFF. The CDR3 DNA reads as TGTGCTAGTGGTGGACAGGGGGCACTTGAAGCTTTCTTT.

In this sample, this clone turned up a few times. The chain uses TRBV7-9 and TRBJ1-2, with D unclear. The V and J ends lost 5 bases and 3 bases respectively, with 10 bases between them. The CDR3 length is 13 residues. From germline, CDR1 is SEHNR and CDR2 FQNEAQ (reference sequence). The CDR3 spells CASSQPQDYGYTF. CDR3 nucleotide sequence: TGTGCCAGCAGCCAGCCCCAGGACTATGGCTACACCTTC.

The CDR3 sequence: CASSGQGRDEQYF. CDR3 sequence (DNA): TGTGCCAGCAGTGGTCAGGGCAGGGACGAGCAGTACTTC. The rearrangement joins TRBV2 to TRBJ2-7; TRBD1 is a possible D gene (5 bases). V lost 4 bases, J lost 5 bases, and 12 bases lay in between. Germline V gene sequence: CDR1 SNHLY, CDR2 FYNNEI. This CDR3 region has 13 residues.

Remarks on this clone: One end of the junction does not line up with germline, which may come from a read error. The gene calls are TRBV7-8 and TRBJ1-6, with D perhaps matching TRBD1 (5 bases). Germline assignment: CDR1 SGHVS and CDR2 FQNEAQ. The CDR3 length is 14 residues. The CDR3 protein is CASSLDSGDSPLHF. The CDR3 DNA sequence: TGTGCCAGCAGTTTAGACAGCGGGGATTCACCCCTCCACTTT. The whole variable domain, filled in from reference TRBV7-8 and TRBJ1-6, reads GAGVSQSPRYKVAKRGQDVALRCDPISGHVSLFWYQQALGQGPEFLTYFQNEAQLDKSGLPSDRFFAERPEGSVSTLKIQRTQQEDSAVYLCASSLDSGDSPLHFGNGTRLTVT.

This clone has only a few counts. The genes are TRBV2 and TRBJ1-4; the D gene is possibly TRBD1 (6 bases). Germline V lookup: CDR1 SNHLY, CDR2 FYNNEI. The V gene lost 7 bases and the J gene lost 11 bases, with 20 bases spanning the gap. CDR3 length equals 14 residues. This CDR3 is CASIRSSGDKKLFF. The CDR3 nucleotides are TGTGCCAGCATCAGGTCGTCAGGGGATAAGAAACTGTTTTTT.

The chain uses TRBV11-2 and TRBJ2-1, with D possibly TRBD1 on 6 matching bases. The V gene lost 4 bases and the J gene lost 7 bases, with 14 bases spanning the gap. Germline V gene sequence: CDR1 SGHAT, CDR2 FQNNGV. The CDR3 is 14 residues long. The CDR3 here is CASSSQDRRNEQFF. CDR3 coding DNA: TGTGCCAGCAGCTCCCAAGACAGGAGGAATGAGCAGTTCTTC.

The V gene is TRBV30, the J gene TRBJ1-1; the match to TRBD1 covers 9 bases. In germline, CDR1 is GTSNPN, CDR2 SVGIG (reference sequence). The CDR3 has 11 amino acids. After removal of 4 bases from V and 10 bases from J, the junction contained 4 bases not matched to a gene. CDR3 in DNA: TGTGCCTGGACCCAACAGGGGGCAGCTTTCTTT. It yields the protein CAWTQQGAAFF. Supplemented by reference TRBV30 and TRBJ1-1, the full variable domain reads SQTIHQWPATLVQPVGSPLSLECTVEGTSNPNLYWYRQAAGRGLQLLFYSVGIGQISSEVPQNLSASRPQDRQFILSSKKLLLSDSGFYLCAWTQQGAAFFGQGTRLTVV.

This chain links TRBV5-4 with TRBJ1-6; D gene ambiguous. This CDR3 comprises 13 residues. Germline V gene sequence: CDR1 SGHNT, CDR2 YYREEE (reference sequence). V was pared by 3 bases and J by 6 bases, with 7 bases between. The CDR3 loop is CASSWRGNSPLHF. CDR3 coding DNA: TGTGCCAGCAGCTGGCGGGGTAATTCACCCCTCCACTTT.

The genes are TRBV7-2 and TRBJ2-4; maybe TRBD2 (5 bases). The length of the CDR3 is 14 residues. Trimming shortened V by 5 bases and J by 6 bases, and 14 bases separated the two germline ends. The V gene's germline CDR1 is SGHTA and CDR2 FQGNSA. The CDR3 reads CASSPGLRTNIQYF. CDR3 nucleotides: TGTGCCAGCAGCCCCGGACTTCGAACAAACATTCAGTACTTC.

As DNA, the CDR3 is TGTGCCAGCAGCCTTTTAAGGACTAGCTTAACCTACAATGAGCAGTTCTTC. Amino acid sequence: CASSLLRTSLTYNEQFF. The J gene is TRBJ2-1, the V gene TRBV6-2 or TRBV6-3; 8 nucleotides match TRBD2. The ends lost 6 bases at V and 2 bases at J; junction bases unmatched: 12. Germline CDR1 reads MNHEY; CDR2 reads SVGEGT. The CDR3 totals 17 residues.

The chain couples TRBV6-5 to TRBJ1-1; 7 bases align to TRBD1. This CDR3 region has 14 residues. Trimming removed 0 bases from V and 9 bases from J; junction bases left unmatched: 7. Germline CDR1 reads MNHEY; CDR2 reads SVGAGI. The CDR3 region is CASSYSNRDSKAFF. As DNA, the CDR3 is TGTGCCAGCAGTTACTCCAACCGGGACAGCAAAGCTTTCTTT.

The chain joins TRBV19 to TRBJ1-6; the D is unclear. Germline assignment: CDR1 LNHDA and CDR2 SQIVND (reference sequence). The CDR3 is 13 amino acids. The CDR3 loop reads CAATVRSKSPLHF. The CDR3 bases are TGTGCTGCTACTGTACGTTCTAAGTCACCCCTCCACTTT. Looking up the rest from reference TRBV19 and TRBJ1-6 gives the full variable domain: DGGITQSPKYLFRKEGQNVTLSCEQNLNHDAMYWYRQDPGQGLRLIYYSQIVNDFQKGDIAEGYSVSREKKESFPLTVTSAQKNPTAFYLCAATVRSKSPLHFGNGTRLTVT.

CDR3 amino acids: CASSLGRQAKQYF. The CDR3 DNA is TGTGCCAGCAGTTTAGGCAGGCAGGCGAAGCAGTACTTC. The chain carries TRBV28 and TRBJ2-7; D call uncertain. V lost 2 bases and J 8 bases, leaving 13 bases between the germline ends. Germline V gene data show CDR1 as MDHEN and CDR2 as SYDVKM. The CDR3 loop spans 13 amino acids.

The sample holds a few counts of this clone. The rearrangement joins TRBV28 to TRBJ2-7, with 9 bases lining up with TRBD2. V lost 2 bases and J lost 5; bases outside the gene matches: 4. This CDR3 is built from 14 residues. Germline assignment: CDR1 MDHEN and CDR2 SYDVKM. This CDR3 is CASSLAGGHHEQYF. In DNA form, the CDR3 reads TGTGCCAGCAGTTTAGCGGGGGGGCACCACGAGCAGTACTTC.

The V gene is TRBV5-5, the J gene TRBJ1-1, with D possibly matching TRBD1 (6 bases). The CDR3 totals 13 residues. Trimming removed 0 bases from V and 8 bases from J, with 11 bases in between. The germline V gene encodes CDR1 SGHKS and CDR2 YYEKEE (reference sequence). CDR3 sequence: CASSLGPTGEAFF. The CDR3 nucleotides are TGTGCCAGCAGCTTGGGACCGACAGGAGAAGCTTTCTTT.

The chain has TRBV19 and TRBJ1-5, with 8 positions matching TRBD1. With V trimmed by 9 bases and J by 5 bases, 12 bases remained unmatched. Germline values: CDR1 LNHDA, CDR2 SQIVND (reference sequence). The CDR3 loop spans 15 amino acids. As DNA, the CDR3 is TGTGCCAGCACAACAGGGGGAATATGGGATCAGCCCCAGCATTTT. Its protein is CASTTGGIWDQPQHF.

The rearrangement joins TRBV5-6 to TRBJ1-1; no clear D. This CDR3 is built from 15 residues. The germline gives CDR1 SGHDT, CDR2 YYEEEE. V shed 4 bases and J shed 3 bases, with 16 bases lying between them. The CDR3 loop is CASSPLWSSDTEAFF. In nucleotides, the CDR3 is TGTGCCAGCAGCCCCTTATGGAGCTCCGACACTGAAGCTTTCTTT.

The genes are TRBV3-1 (or the pseudogene TRBV3-2) and TRBJ1-3, with 7 bases that match TRBD1. Trimming cost V 6 bases and J 2 bases; bases outside gene matches: 7. This CDR3 is 15 amino acids long. Germline V gene lookup returns CDR1 LGHDT and CDR2 YNNKEL (reference sequence). The CDR3 here is CASRRQGLPGNTIYF. Here the CDR3 DNA reads TGTGCCAGCAGGCGACAGGGCCTCCCTGGAAACACCATATATTTT.

The V gene is TRBV3-1 (or the pseudogene TRBV3-2), the J gene TRBJ2-3, with D hard to call. V gave up 1 base and J gave up 1 base, with 6 bases separating them. Germline CDR1 is LGHDT and CDR2 is YNNKEL (reference sequence). CDR3 length equals 14 residues. This CDR3 reads CASSQGTGTDTQYF. CDR3 in DNA: TGTGCCAGCAGCCAAGGAACAGGCACAGATACGCAGTATTTT.

This clone occurred a few times. The chain links TRBV5-6 to TRBJ1-1, with a possible D match to TRBD1 (6 bases). With 4 bases removed from V and 1 base from J, the gap between germline ends came to 11 bases. This CDR3 is built from 14 residues. Germline V gene data show CDR1 as SGHDT and CDR2 as YYEEEE. The CDR3 DNA reads TGTGCCAGCAGCCCTGGACAGCAGAACACTGAAGCTTTCTTT. It translates to CASSPGQQNTEAFF.

The CDR3 is CASSQGRNGRTDTQYF. The CDR3 nucleotides are TGTGCCAGCAGCCAAGGGAGGAATGGTCGCACAGATACGCAGTATTTT. The genes are TRBV14 and TRBJ2-3, with D possibly matching TRBD2 (5 bases). In germline, CDR1 is SGHDN, CDR2 FVKESK. Deletions cut 1 base from V and 1 base from J, with 12 bases between. The CDR3 sequence is 16 residues long.

The V call is TRBV2, the J call TRBJ1-2; no clear D. V dropped 6 bases and J dropped 2 bases, with 7 bases sitting between them. The CDR3 covers 12 residues. In germline, CDR1 is SNHLY, CDR2 FYNNEI. The CDR3 loop is CASRGGNYGYTF. DNA for the CDR3: TGTGCCAGCAGAGGAGGCAACTATGGCTACACCTTC.

This chain connects TRBV18 to TRBJ2-3; 8 nucleotides match TRBD2. V lost 4 bases to trimming and J lost 2 bases; unmatched junction nucleotides: 17. The CDR3 has 19 amino acids. Germline CDR1 KGHSH, CDR2 LQKENI. The CDR3 nucleotides read TGTGCCAGCTCACGTCGCCAAACCTTTAGCGGGGCAAACACAGATACGCAGTATTTT. Translation gives CASSRRQTFSGANTDTQYF.

This clone was detected only once. This rearrangement joins TRBV30 to TRBJ1-3; 8 bases line up with TRBD1. V was clipped by 3 bases and J by 8 bases; unmatched bases: 6. Germline values: CDR1 GTSNPN, CDR2 SVGIG (reference sequence). This CDR3 contains 13 residues. Here the CDR3 DNA reads TGTGCCTGGAGACAGGGGGACGGAGACACCATATATTTT. It translates to CAWRQGDGDTIYF. Drawing the rest from reference TRBV30 and TRBJ1-3, the complete variable domain is SQTIHQWPATLVQPVGSPLSLECTVEGTSNPNLYWYRQAAGRGLQLLFYSVGIGQISSEVPQNLSASRPQDRQFILSSKKLLLSDSGFYLCAWRQGDGDTIYFGEGSWLTVV.

The chain links TRBV18 to TRBJ1-1; 8 nucleotides line up with TRBD1. The V segment lost 5 bases and the J segment 4 bases; nucleotides outside the gene matches: 9. Germline values: CDR1 KGHSH, CDR2 LQKENI. There are 15 residues in the CDR3. CDR3 DNA sequence: TGTGCCAGCTCAATGATCGGGGACAGGCCCACTGAAGCTTTCTTT. Amino acids: CASSMIGDRPTEAFF.

The CDR3 reads CASSPGGTNEQFF. The CDR3 nucleotides read TGTGCCAGCAGCCCAGGGGGTACGAATGAGCAGTTCTTC. The chain is built from TRBV7-3 and TRBJ2-1, with 7 bases identical to TRBD1. CDR3 length: 13 amino acids. Trimming at V came to 5 bases and at J to 7 bases, leaving 5 bases not matched to a gene. Germline V gene lookup returns CDR1 SGHTA and CDR2 FQGTGA.

J is TRBJ1-1 and V is TRBV5-1, with D possibly TRBD1 on 5 matching bases. V was clipped by 3 bases and J by 6 bases, with 9 bases between them. This CDR3 comprises 12 residues. The germline CDR1 and CDR2 sequences are SGHRS and YFSETQ. CDR3 protein: CASSSQGPEAFF. CDR3 DNA: TGCGCCAGCAGCTCGCAGGGCCCTGAAGCTTTCTTT.

The rearrangement joins TRBV29-1 to TRBJ2-5; D gene unclear. The CDR3 is made up of 12 amino acids. CDR1 and CDR2 (germline): SQVTM, ANQGSEA. The V and J ends lost 2 bases and 2 bases respectively, with 6 bases between them. CDR3 bases: TGCAGCGTTGAATTCATTCAAGAGACCCAGTACTTC. Amino acids: CSVEFIQETQYF.